One and the same sample provided the 16 T cell receptor beta chains below, sequenced in a study of blood T cell repertoires in COVID-19. Assay: immunoSEQ multiplex PCR; the TCRdb copy retains only in-frame clones and omits some. The table has 50,000 or so clones, around nine tenths seen once. Sequencing input: peripheral blood. The receptors stem from a woman older than 75 with acute or convalescent COVID-19.

The genes are TRBV2 and TRBJ1-1, with TRBD1 identical over 7 bases. After removal of 2 bases from V and 10 bases from J, the junction contained 4 bases not matched to a gene. CDR3 length: 12 amino acids. The V gene's germline CDR1 is SNHLY and CDR2 FYNNEI. The DNA for the CDR3 is TGTGCCAGCAGTGAACCTAACAGGGGAGCTTTCTTT. The encoded protein is CASSEPNRGAFF.

V gene TRBV5-4 combines with J gene TRBJ1-5; D may be TRBD1 (5 bases). Trimming cost V 4 bases and J 3 bases, with 17 bases left between them. This CDR3 contains 16 residues. CDR1 SGHNT and CDR2 YYREEE come from the germline V gene (reference sequence). CDR3 bases: TGTGCCAGCAGCCCTGGACCCCAGGGTAACAATCAGCCCCAGCATTTT. This gives the protein CASSPGPQGNNQPQHF.

The chain couples TRBV6-5 to TRBJ1-2; 11 positions agree with TRBD1. Germline values: CDR1 MNHEY, CDR2 SVGAGI. The CDR3 totals 15 residues. Trimming cost V 5 bases and J 5 bases; bases outside gene matches: 7. CDR3 sequence (DNA): TGTGCCAGCAGTCTCATAGGGACAGGGGGTTATGGCTACACCTTC. It encodes CASSLIGTGGYGYTF.

This clone was counted only a few times. One end of the junction fails to match germline, which may point to a read error. The chain has TRBV6-6 and TRBJ1-1; the D is unclear. Per the germline V gene, CDR1 is MNHNY and CDR2 is SVGAGI (reference sequence). This CDR3 is built from 16 residues. CDR3 residues: CASSYGEGLRNAEAFF. CDR3 DNA: TGTGCCAGCAGTTATGGGGAGGGCTTAAGGAACGCTGAAGCTTTCTTT.

The CDR3 DNA is TGTGCCAGCAGTTACTTGACTAGCGGGAGAGGGTACGAGCAGTACTTC. Translating it yields CASSYLTSGRGYEQYF. The rearrangement joins TRBV6-6 to TRBJ2-7; 12 bases align to TRBD2. The CDR3 has 16 amino acids. CDR1 is MNHNY and CDR2 is SVGAGI in the germline V gene (reference sequence). Unmatched junction bases numbered 5, after V lost 1 base and J lost 4 bases.

The chain joins TRBV7-2 to TRBJ1-2, with TRBD1 identical over 7 bases. The V gene end was trimmed by 5 bases and the J gene end by 8 bases; junction bases not matched to a gene: 11. The germline CDR1 and CDR2 sequences are SGHTA and FQGNSA. This CDR3 spans 14 amino acids. This chain's CDR3 is CASSPRTGDQGYTF. The DNA for the CDR3 is TGTGCCAGCAGCCCCAGGACAGGAGATCAGGGCTACACCTTC.

In its sample, this clone was seen once. The chain has TRBV7-2 and TRBJ2-7; 8 bases align to TRBD1. CDR3 size: 15 residues. V shed 3 bases, J shed 0 bases, and the junction held 4 bases outside the gene matches. Germline V gives CDR1 SGHTA, CDR2 FQGNSA. For the CDR3, the DNA is TGTGCCAGCAGCTTTCCAGGACAGGGCTCCTACGAGCAGTACTTC. Its protein product is CASSFPGQGSYEQYF.

This clone was counted once. This chain uses TRBV19 with TRBJ1-4; D is unresolved. The CDR3 length is 15 residues. Germline V gene data show CDR1 as LNHDA and CDR2 as SQIVND (reference sequence). The ends were cut back, 0 bases at V and 0 bases at J, with 5 bases in the middle. DNA for the CDR3: TGTGCCAGTAGTATAGATACTTCAACTAATGAAAAACTGTTTTTT. It encodes CASSIDTSTNEKLFF. The whole variable domain, remainder taken from reference TRBV19 and TRBJ1-4, is DGGITQSPKYLFRKEGQNVTLSCEQNLNHDAMYWYRQDPGQGLRLIYYSQIVNDFQKGDIAEGYSVSREKKESFPLTVTSAQKNPTAFYLCASSIDTSTNEKLFFGSGTQLSVL.

The V and J genes are TRBV28 and TRBJ1-1; 9 bases are shared with TRBD1. V was pared by 5 bases and J by 0 bases, with 4 bases of the junction left unmatched. The CDR3 loop spans 15 amino acids. Germline values: CDR1 MDHEN, CDR2 SYDVKM. The CDR3, as DNA: TGTGCCAGCAGTGTCACAGGGGGCCTGAACACTGAAGCTTTCTTT. Translating gives CASSVTGGLNTEAFF. The full variable domain, with the rest looked up from reference TRBV28 and TRBJ1-1, is DVKVTQSSRYLVKRTGEKVFLECVQDMDHENMFWYRQDPGLGLRLIYFSYDVKMKEKGDIPEGYSVSREKKERFSLILESASTNQTSMYLCASSVTGGLNTEAFFGQGTRLTVV.

The V gene is TRBV30, the J gene TRBJ2-7; D is unresolved. CDR3 size: 12 residues. V was cut by 0 bases and J by 6 bases, with 9 bases left in between. The germline V gene has CDR1 GTSNPN and CDR2 SVGIG (reference sequence). This CDR3 is CAWSVTASEQYF. CDR3 coding DNA: TGTGCCTGGAGTGTAACGGCTAGCGAGCAGTACTTC.

The rearrangement joins TRBV6-6 to TRBJ2-3, with D possibly being TRBD2 (5 bases). CDR3 length: 12 amino acids. Germline lookup yields CDR1 MNHNY and CDR2 SVGAGI (reference sequence). V was pared by 2 bases and J by 5 bases, with 5 bases between. The CDR3 reads CASSYRGDTQYF. DNA of the CDR3: TGTGCCAGCAGTTACCGGGGAGATACGCAGTATTTT.

The chain uses TRBV11-3 and TRBJ2-1, with 10 bases matching TRBD2. This CDR3 comprises 16 residues. V dropped 5 bases and J dropped 6; count of bases not matched to a gene: 10. Germline V gene sequence: CDR1 SGHNT, CDR2 YENEEA. The CDR3 sequence is CASSPRLAGPTNEQFF. DNA of the CDR3: TGTGCCAGCAGCCCCCGACTAGCGGGTCCAACCAATGAGCAGTTCTTC.

V gene TRBV5-1 combines with J gene TRBJ1-1; D remains unclear. With 2 bases removed from V and 4 bases from J, the gap between germline ends came to 12 bases. The CDR3 has 14 amino acids. The V gene's germline CDR1 is SGHRS and CDR2 YFSETQ. The CDR3 protein is CASSFSSEGTEAFF. CDR3 nucleotides: TGCGCCAGCAGCTTTTCCTCAGAGGGCACTGAAGCTTTCTTT.

V is TRBV7-9 and J is TRBJ2-1; tentatively, D is TRBD2 (5 bases). V lost 5 bases and J 9 bases, leaving 20 bases between the germline ends. The germline gives CDR1 SEHNR, CDR2 FQNEAQ (reference sequence). This CDR3 has 15 amino acids. The CDR3: CASSPPRELLGEQFF. The CDR3 DNA reads as TGTGCCAGCAGCCCGCCTAGGGAGCTCTTAGGTGAGCAGTTCTTC.

The rearrangement links TRBV7-9 to TRBJ1-1; D perhaps matches TRBD1 (6 bases). The V end lost 8 bases, the J end lost 2 bases, and 15 bases lay between the germline ends. The germline V gene encodes CDR1 SEHNR and CDR2 FQNEAQ (reference sequence). The CDR3 length is 14 residues. DNA of the CDR3: TGTGCCAGCGAACAGGGTTCGACTAACACTGAAGCTTTCTTT. Amino acid sequence: CASEQGSTNTEAFF.

The rearrangement joins TRBV27 to TRBJ1-6; no reliable D call. Trimming left V 1 base short and J 4 bases short, with 8 bases between. From germline, CDR1 is MNHEY and CDR2 SMNVEV (reference sequence). This CDR3 comprises 15 residues. CDR3 sequence (DNA): TGTGCCAGCAGTTTATGGCAGGATTATAATTCACCCCTCCACTTT. Protein product: CASSLWQDYNSPLHF.